This T cell receptor beta chain was captured by sequencing in a study of blood T cell repertoires in COVID-19. This clone has just a few counts. Sequencing was performed with immunoSEQ multiplex PCR; in TCRdb, only in-frame clones are kept and a portion is missing. The profile shows about 230,000 clones, 70% to 90% of them singletons. CDR1 is SGHDT, CDR2 YYEEEE, per germline. The CDR3 spans 15 residues. V lost 3 bases, J lost 4 bases, and 13 bases lay in between. The receptor was isolated from a woman aged 40 to 55 with acute COVID-19. The gene calls are TRBV5-6 and TRBJ2-2, with a weak D call TRBD2 (5 bases). Sequencing input: PBMCs or T cells enriched from blood (not recorded which). The CDR3 sequence is CASSSLPAGTGELFF. The CDR3 DNA reads as TGTGCCAGCAGCTCTCTACCCGCGGGCACCGGGGAGCTGTTTTTT.